This T cell receptor beta chain emerged from a study of cytomegalovirus exposure and HLA in healthy donors. General study results and limits: Highest at DRB1 and lowest at HLA-C, TCR association rates differed among HLA loci in a later analysis.

Primers for the PCR totalled 60 Vbeta and 13 Jbeta. Data came from immunoSEQ multiplex PCR; TCRdb stores just in-frame clones and leaves some out. The profile shows about 200,000 clones, 86% of them singletons. To note about this clone: Its antigen is currently unknown.

CDR1 and CDR2 (germline): SGHTA, FQGNSA. J gave up 2 bases and V 4 bases, and 14 bases lay outside the gene matches. The CDR3 loop spans 19 amino acids. This chain joins TRBV7-2 and TRBJ2-7; 13 nucleotides match TRBD2. Sequences were obtained from PBMCs. The sequence came from a woman aged 25 to 45 in good health and CMV-seronegative. CDR3 sequence: CASSSSGLAGEHTPYEQYF. CDR3 DNA: TGTGCCAGCAGCTCATCCGGACTAGCGGGAGAACATACGCCCTACGAGCAGTACTTC.